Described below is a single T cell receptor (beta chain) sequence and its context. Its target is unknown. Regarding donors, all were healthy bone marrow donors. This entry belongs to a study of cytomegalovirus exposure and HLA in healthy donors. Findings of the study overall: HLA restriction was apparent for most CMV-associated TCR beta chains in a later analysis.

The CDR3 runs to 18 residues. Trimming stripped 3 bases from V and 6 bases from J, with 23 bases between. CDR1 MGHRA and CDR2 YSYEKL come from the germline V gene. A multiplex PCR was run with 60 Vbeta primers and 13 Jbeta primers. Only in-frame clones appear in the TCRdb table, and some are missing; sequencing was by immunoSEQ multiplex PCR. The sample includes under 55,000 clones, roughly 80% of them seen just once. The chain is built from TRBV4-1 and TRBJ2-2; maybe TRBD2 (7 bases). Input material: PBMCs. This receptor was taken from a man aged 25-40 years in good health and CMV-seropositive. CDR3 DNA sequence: TGCGCCAGCAGCCACCCCTGGAGGGGGGGAAAAGGGGCCGGGGAGCTGTTTTTT. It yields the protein CASSHPWRGGKGAGELFF.